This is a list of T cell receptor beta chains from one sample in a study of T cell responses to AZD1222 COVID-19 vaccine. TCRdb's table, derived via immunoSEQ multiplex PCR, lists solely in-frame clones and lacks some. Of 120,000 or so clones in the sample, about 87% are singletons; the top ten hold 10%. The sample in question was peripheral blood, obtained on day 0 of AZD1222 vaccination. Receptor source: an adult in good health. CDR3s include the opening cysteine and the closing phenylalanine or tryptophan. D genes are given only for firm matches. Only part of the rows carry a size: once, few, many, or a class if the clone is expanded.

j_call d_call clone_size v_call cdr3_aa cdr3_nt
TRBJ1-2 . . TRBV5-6 CASSLASNYGYTF TGTGCCAGCAGCTTGGCCAGTAACTATGGCTACACCTTC
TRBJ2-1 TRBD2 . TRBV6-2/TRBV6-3 CASSYSWTSGRSPNEQFF TGTGCCAGCAGTTACTCGTGGACTAGCGGGAGATCCCCCAATGAGCAGTTCTTC
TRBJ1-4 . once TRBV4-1 CASSQVGTREKLFF TGCGCCAGCAGCCAAGTAGGGACACGGGAAAAACTGTTTTTT
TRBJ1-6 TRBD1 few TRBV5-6 CASSLDRGADNSPLHF TGTGCCAGCAGCTTGGACAGGGGGGCGGATAATTCACCCCTCCACTTT
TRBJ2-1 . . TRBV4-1 CASSILTSYEQFF TGCGCCAGCAGCATCCTGACTAGTTATGAGCAGTTCTTC
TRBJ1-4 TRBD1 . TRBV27 CASSRQSGQGLGEKLFF TGTGCCAGCAGCCGACAATCTGGACAGGGACTAGGAGAAAAACTGTTTTTT
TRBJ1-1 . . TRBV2 CASNTGAEAFF TGTGCCAGCAATACCGGGGCTGAAGCTTTCTTT
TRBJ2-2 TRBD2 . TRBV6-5 CASTSGSANTGELFF TGTGCCAGCACTAGCGGGAGTGCGAACACCGGGGAGCTGTTTTTT
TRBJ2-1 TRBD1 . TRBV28 CASSRGTGGWNEQFF TGTGCCAGCAGCCGGGGGACAGGGGGCTGGAATGAGCAGTTCTTC
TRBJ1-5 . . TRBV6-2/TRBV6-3 CASSPPLKLDSSNQPQHF TGTGCCAGCAGCCCCCCACTTAAACTGGACAGTAGCAATCAGCCCCAGCATTTT
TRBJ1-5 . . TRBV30 CAWQGTEGGQPQHF TGTGCCTGGCAAGGGACGGAGGGGGGTCAGCCCCAGCATTTT
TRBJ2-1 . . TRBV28 CASTPGTEPWNEQFF TGTGCCAGCACCCCCGGGACGGAACCCTGGAATGAGCAGTTCTTC
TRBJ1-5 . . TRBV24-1 CATSDLGPQHF TGTGCCACCAGTGATTTGGGCCCCCAGCATTTT
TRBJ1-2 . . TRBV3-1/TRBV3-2 CASSQVSNYGYTF TGTGCCAGCAGCCAAGTCTCGAACTATGGCTACACCTTC
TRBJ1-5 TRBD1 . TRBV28 CASSPGGGQPQHF TGTGCCAGCAGCCCAGGGGGCGGTCAGCCCCAGCATTTT
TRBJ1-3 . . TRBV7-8 CASSFDGHSGNTIYF TGTGCCAGCAGCTTCGACGGCCACTCTGGAAACACCATATATTTT
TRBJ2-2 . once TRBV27 CASNPQGRAGELFF TGTGCCAGCAATCCCCAGGGTAGGGCCGGGGAGCTGTTTTTT
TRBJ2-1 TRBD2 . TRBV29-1 CSVSGRVNNEQFF TGCAGCGTTAGCGGGAGGGTAAACAATGAGCAGTTCTTC
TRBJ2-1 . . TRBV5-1 CASSEGGINEQFF TGCGCCAGCAGCGAAGGGGGTATTAATGAGCAGTTCTTC
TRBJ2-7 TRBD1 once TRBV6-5 CASRQGAGEQYF TGTGCCAGCAGACAGGGGGCGGGGGAGCAGTACTTC
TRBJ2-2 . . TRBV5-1 CASSRQGDTGELFF TGCGCCAGCAGTCGGCAGGGTGACACCGGGGAGCTGTTTTTT
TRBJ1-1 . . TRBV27 CASSRTWVSLNTEAFF TGTGCCAGCAGCCGAACGTGGGTCAGCCTGAACACTGAAGCTTTCTTT
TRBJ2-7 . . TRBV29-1 CSVVRVPSYEQYF TGCAGCGTTGTTAGGGTCCCCTCCTACGAGCAGTACTTC
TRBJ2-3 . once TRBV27 CASSRRGDTQYF TGTGCCAGCAGTAGGAGGGGAGATACGCAGTATTTT
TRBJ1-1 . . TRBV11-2 CASSLSYRATAPREAFF TGTGCCAGCAGCTTATCCTACCGGGCCACCGCCCCGCGGGAAGCTTTCTTT
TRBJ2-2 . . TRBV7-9 CASSPYPRVKHTGELFF TGTGCCAGCAGCCCCTACCCACGGGTTAAACACACCGGGGAGCTGTTTTTT
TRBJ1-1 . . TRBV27 CASSFRERNTEAFF TGTGCCAGCAGTTTCCGGGAGAGGAACACTGAAGCTTTCTTT
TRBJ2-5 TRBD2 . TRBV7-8 CASSRPPTSGGLQETQYF TGTGCCAGCAGTCGCCCCCCGACTAGCGGGGGGCTCCAAGAGACCCAGTACTTC
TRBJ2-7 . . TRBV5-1 CASSPGRYEQYF TGCGCCAGCAGCCCAGGGCGCTACGAGCAGTACTTC
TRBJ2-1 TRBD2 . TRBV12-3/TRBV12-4 CASSLMREGEQFF TGTGCCAGCAGTTTAATGCGGGAGGGTGAGCAGTTCTTC
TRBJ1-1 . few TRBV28 CASSLPGRNTEAFF TGTGCCAGCAGTTTACCTGGCAGGAACACTGAAGCTTTCTTT